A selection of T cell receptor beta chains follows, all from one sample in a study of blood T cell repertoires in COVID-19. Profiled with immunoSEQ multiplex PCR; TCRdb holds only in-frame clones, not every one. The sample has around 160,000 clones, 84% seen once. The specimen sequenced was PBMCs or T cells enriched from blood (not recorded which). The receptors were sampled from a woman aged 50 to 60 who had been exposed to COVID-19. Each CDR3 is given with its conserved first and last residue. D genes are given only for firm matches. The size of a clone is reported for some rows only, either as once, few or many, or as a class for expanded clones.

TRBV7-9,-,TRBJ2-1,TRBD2,CASSLVGGSRSNEQFF,TGTGCCAGCAGCTTAGTAGGCGGGAGTCGGTCCAATGAGCAGTTCTTC
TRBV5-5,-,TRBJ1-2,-,CASSLTLDRLYGYTF,TGTGCCAGCAGCTTAACCCTTGACAGGCTCTATGGCTACACCTTC
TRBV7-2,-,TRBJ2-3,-,CASSLDLSTQYF,TGTGCCAGCAGCTTAGATCTTAGCACGCAGTATTTT
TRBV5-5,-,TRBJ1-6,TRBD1,CASSLGGTDNSPLHF,TGTGCCAGCAGCTTGGGTGGGACAGATAATTCACCCCTCCACTTT
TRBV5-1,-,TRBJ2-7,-,CASSLKGSDYEQYF,TGCGCCAGCAGCTTGAAAGGGAGCGACTACGAGCAGTACTTC
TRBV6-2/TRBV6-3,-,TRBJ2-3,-,CASSYSRYTQYF,TGTGCCAGCAGTTACTCCCGTTATACGCAGTATTTT
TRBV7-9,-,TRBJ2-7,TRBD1,CASSMTGKQYF,TGTGCCAGCAGCATGACAGGGAAGCAGTACTTC
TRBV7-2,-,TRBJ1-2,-,CASSFDPGGGYTF,TGTGCCAGCAGCTTTGATCCAGGTGGGGGCTACACCTTC
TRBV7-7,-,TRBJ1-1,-,CASSYRNTEAFF,TGTGCCAGCAGCTACAGGAACACTGAAGCTTTCTTT
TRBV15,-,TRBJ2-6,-,CATRQSGGFSGANVLTF,TGTGCCACCAGACAATCAGGGGGGTTCTCTGGGGCCAACGTCCTGACTTTC
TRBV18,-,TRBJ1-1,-,CASSPPSMNTEAFF,TGTGCCAGCTCACCCCCGAGTATGAACACTGAAGCTTTCTTT
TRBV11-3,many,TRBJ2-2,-,CASSLAIASPPPTGELFF,TGTGCCAGCAGCTTGGCTATCGCTAGCCCCCCTCCCACCGGGGAGCTGTTTTTT
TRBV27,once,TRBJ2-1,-,CASSPRQFSYNEQFF,TGTGCCAGCAGTCCAAGACAGTTCTCCTACAATGAGCAGTTCTTC
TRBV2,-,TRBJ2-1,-,CASSDHPVTRVQENEQFF,TGTGCCAGCAGTGACCACCCAGTTACGCGGGTGCAGGAGAATGAGCAGTTCTTC
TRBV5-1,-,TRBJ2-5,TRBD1,CASSRAPTGQETQYF,TGCGCCAGCAGCCGCGCCCCGACAGGGCAGGAGACCCAGTACTTC
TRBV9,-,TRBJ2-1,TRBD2,CASSVAASGNNEQFF,TGTGCCAGCAGCGTAGCGGCTAGCGGAAACAATGAGCAGTTCTTC
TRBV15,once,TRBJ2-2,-,CATSRDQRAGELFF,TGTGCCACCAGCAGAGATCAACGGGCCGGGGAGCTGTTTTTT
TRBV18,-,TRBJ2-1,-,CASSPRVIHNEQFF,TGTGCCAGCTCACCCAGGGTTATCCACAATGAGCAGTTCTTC
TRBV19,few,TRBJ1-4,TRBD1,CASRGQSTNEKLFF,TGTGCCAGTAGGGGACAGTCAACTAATGAAAAACTGTTTTTT
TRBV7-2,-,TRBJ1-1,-,CASSPQVSHSEAFF,TGTGCCAGCAGCCCGCAGGTTTCCCACTCTGAAGCTTTCTTT
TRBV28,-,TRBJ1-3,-,CASSFAGRGNTIYF,TGTGCCAGCAGTTTCGCAGGGCGGGGAAACACCATATATTTT
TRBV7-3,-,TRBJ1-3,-,CASSTDGSSGNTIYF,TGTGCCAGCAGCACAGACGGGAGCTCTGGAAACACCATATATTTT
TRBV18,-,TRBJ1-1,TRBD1,CASSKNRGQQVNTEAFF,TGTGCCAGCTCAAAGAACAGGGGGCAGCAGGTGAACACTGAAGCTTTCTTT
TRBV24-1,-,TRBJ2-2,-,CATSDSPSTGELFF,TGTGCCACCAGTGATTCCCCGAGCACCGGGGAGCTGTTTTTT
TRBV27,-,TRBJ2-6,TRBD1,CASRYDRAGANVLTF,TGTGCCAGCAGGTATGACAGGGCTGGGGCCAACGTCCTGACTTTC
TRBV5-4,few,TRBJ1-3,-,CASSLVGSSGNTIYF,TGTGCCAGCAGCTTGGTAGGGAGCTCCGGAAACACCATATATTTT
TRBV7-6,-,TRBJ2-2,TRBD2,CASSGGAGVLKTGELFF,TGTGCCAGCAGCGGAGGAGCGGGAGTCCTAAAGACCGGGGAGCTGTTTTTT
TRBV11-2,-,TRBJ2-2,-,CASSSRGELFF,TGTGCCAGCAGCTCCCGCGGGGAGCTGTTTTTT
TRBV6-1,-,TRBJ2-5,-,CASSEAPPTGTQYF,TGTGCCAGCAGTGAAGCTCCCCCCACGGGGACCCAGTACTTC
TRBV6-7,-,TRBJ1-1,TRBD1,CASIKSGTGEGDTEAFF,TGTGCCAGCATCAAATCCGGGACAGGGGAGGGGGACACTGAAGCTTTCTTT
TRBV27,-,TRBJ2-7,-,CASSYQGPYEQYF,TGTGCCAGCAGTTACCAGGGCCCCTACGAGCAGTACTTC
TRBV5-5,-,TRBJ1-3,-,CASSLDTRGNTIYF,TGTGCCAGCAGTCTGGACACCCGTGGAAACACCATATATTTT
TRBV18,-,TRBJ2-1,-,CASSPRGVYNEQFF,TGTGCCAGCTCACCACGGGGAGTCTACAATGAGCAGTTCTTC
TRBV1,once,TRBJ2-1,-,CTSSPVKGQGLYNEQFF,TGCACCAGCAGCCCCGTCAAGGGACAGGGTTTGTACAATGAGCAGTTCTTC
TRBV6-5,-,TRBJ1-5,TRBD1,CASGLGGRNQPQHF,TGTGCCAGCGGCTTAGGGGGCCGCAATCAGCCCCAGCATTTT
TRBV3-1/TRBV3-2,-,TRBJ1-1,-,CASSQDKGENTEAFF,TGTGCCAGCAGCCAAGATAAGGGGGAGAACACTGAAGCTTTCTTT
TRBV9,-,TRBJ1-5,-,CASSERGGEGQPQHF,TGTGCCAGCAGCGAGAGAGGGGGGGAAGGTCAGCCCCAGCATTTT
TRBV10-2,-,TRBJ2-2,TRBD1,CASSPRGQGANTGELFF,TGCGCCAGCAGCCCTAGGGGACAGGGGGCGAACACCGGGGAGCTGTTTTTT
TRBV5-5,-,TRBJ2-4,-,CASSPSPAENIQYF,TGTGCCAGCAGCCCCAGCCCGGCGGAGAACATTCAGTACTTC
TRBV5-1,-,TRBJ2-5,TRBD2,CASSPVLAGVETQYF,TGCGCCAGCAGCCCCGTACTAGCGGGGGTAGAGACCCAGTACTTC
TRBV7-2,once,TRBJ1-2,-,CASSPQANYGYTF,TGTGCCAGCAGCCCACAGGCCAACTATGGCTACACCTTC
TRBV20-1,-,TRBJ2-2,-,CSASPPRRATGELFF,TGCAGTGCTAGTCCCCCAAGGCGGGCCACCGGGGAGCTGTTTTTT
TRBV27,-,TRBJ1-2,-,CASTPGGSNYGYTF,TGTGCCAGCACGCCCGGAGGGAGTAACTATGGCTACACCTTC
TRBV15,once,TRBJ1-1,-,CATSGRVRVGTEAFF,TGTGCCACCAGCGGGAGGGTGAGGGTAGGCACTGAAGCTTTCTTT
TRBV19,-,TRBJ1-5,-,CASSTGLQPQHF,TGTGCCAGTAGTACGGGTTTGCAGCCCCAGCATTTT
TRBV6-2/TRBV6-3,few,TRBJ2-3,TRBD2,CASSETSGHTDTQYF,TGTGCCAGCAGCGAGACTAGCGGGCACACAGATACGCAGTATTTT
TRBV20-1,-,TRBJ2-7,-,CSASGQGRDEQYF,TGCAGTGCTAGTGGGCAGGGTCGGGACGAGCAGTACTTC
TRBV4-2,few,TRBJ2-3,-,CASSQDSTAGSPTDTQYF,TGTGCCAGCAGCCAAGATAGTACGGCGGGGAGCCCCACAGATACGCAGTATTTT
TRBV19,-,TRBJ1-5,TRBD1,CASRTGGTYQPQHF,TGTGCCAGTAGGACAGGGGGAACTTATCAGCCCCAGCATTTT
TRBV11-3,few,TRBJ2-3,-,CASSFLPGGDTQYF,TGTGCCAGCAGCTTCCTACCGGGGGGCGATACGCAGTATTTT
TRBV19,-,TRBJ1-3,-,CASSQGTSGNTIYF,TGTGCCAGCTCACAGGGAACCTCTGGAAACACCATATATTTT
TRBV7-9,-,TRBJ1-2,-,CASSLSGLENYGYTF,TGTGCCAGCAGCTTATCGGGTTTGGAGAACTATGGCTACACCTTC
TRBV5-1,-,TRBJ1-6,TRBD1,CASSLAGQGNSPLHF,TGCGCCAGCAGCTTGGCCGGACAGGGAAATTCACCCCTCCACTTT
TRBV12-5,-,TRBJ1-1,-,CASGFSLTEFDTEAFF,TGTGCTAGTGGTTTTTCCCTGACAGAGTTCGACACTGAAGCTTTCTTT
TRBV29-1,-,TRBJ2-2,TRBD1,CSGLGQGMTGELFF,TGCAGCGGCCTGGGACAGGGGATGACCGGGGAGCTGTTTTTT
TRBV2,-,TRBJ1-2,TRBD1,CASKQQTGEVYGYTF,TGTGCCAGCAAGCAGCAGACAGGGGAAGTCTATGGCTACACCTTC
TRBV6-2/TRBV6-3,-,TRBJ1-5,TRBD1,CASSPPRQGTDQPQHF,TGTGCCAGCAGTCCCCCTCGACAGGGGACGGATCAACCCCAGCATTTT
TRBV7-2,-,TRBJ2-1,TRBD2,CASSRQRGLTNEQFF,TGTGCCAGCAGTCGTCAGCGGGGGCTTACCAATGAGCAGTTCTTC
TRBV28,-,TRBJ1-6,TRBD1,CASSTRDRGSYNSPLHF,TGTGCCAGCAGTACCCGGGACAGGGGCTCCTATAATTCACCCCTCCACTTT
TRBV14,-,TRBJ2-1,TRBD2,CASSRTSASSYNEQFF,TGTGCCAGCAGTCGGACTAGCGCTAGCTCCTACAATGAGCAGTTCTTC